One sample yielded the 19 T cell receptor beta chains listed below, sequenced in a study of T cells in Graves' hyperthyroidism and ophthalmopathy. Regions amplified from RNA transcripts were the TCR beta CDR3 regions. TCR CDR3 regions were first amplified by RT-PCR with HTBI primers. One entry per CDR3 protein results from TCRdb running MiXCR on the multiplex PCR reads. Of hundreds of thousands of distinct CDR3 sequences detected, less than 15% appear once; the ten largest clones hold approximately 10%. Sequenced input: blood. These receptor sequences come from a woman between 18 and 29 years old with Graves' hyperthyroidism.

This clonotype has more than one count but fewer than ten. This chain uses TRBV3-1 with TRBJ2-5; no clear D gene. V lost 0 bases to trimming and J lost 4 bases, with 9 bases between them. This CDR3 is 14 amino acids long. The germline V gene encodes CDR1 LGHDT and CDR2 YNNKEL (reference sequence). CDR3 sequence (DNA): TGTGCCAGCAGCCAAGATTCGAGGTTAGAGACCCAGTACTTC. The encoded protein is CASSQDSRLETQYF.

V and J are TRBV19 and TRBJ2-3; 8 bases align to TRBD2. This CDR3 has 14 amino acids. Germline V gene sequence: CDR1 LNHDA, CDR2 SQIVND (reference sequence). Trimming cost V 4 bases and J 2 bases; bases outside gene matches: 2. In DNA, the CDR3 is TGTGCCAGTAGTACTAGCGGGTACACAGATACGCAGTATTTT. Amino acid sequence: CASSTSGYTDTQYF.

This sequence joins TRBV27 and TRBJ2-3, with 7 bases identical to TRBD2. The V and J ends lost 4 bases and 3 bases, in that order; junction bases with no gene match: 13. The germline gives CDR1 MNHEY, CDR2 SMNVEV (reference sequence). This CDR3 comprises 17 residues. The CDR3 bases are TGTGCCAGCAGTTATGAATCGGGGGGATCAGCGACAGATACGCAGTATTTT. Residues: CASSYESGGSATDTQYF.

This clonotype was seen repeatedly, ten times or more. V gene TRBV11-2 combines with J gene TRBJ2-7; D assignment may be TRBD1 or TRBD2 (5 bases each). This CDR3 contains 15 residues. Between the trimmed V and J ends, which lost 5 bases and 3 bases, there was a span of 17 bases. Germline V lookup: CDR1 SGHAT, CDR2 FQNNGV. The CDR3 DNA is TGTGCCAGCAGCCCGGGGACGGGAACCTACTACGAGCAGTACTTC. This translates into CASSPGTGTYYEQYF.

V and J are TRBV30 and TRBJ2-1, with TRBD2 identical over 9 bases. CDR3 length: 16 residues. Germline V gene data show CDR1 as GTSNPN and CDR2 as SVGIG (reference sequence). The V and J ends lost 3 bases and 6 bases, in that order; junction bases with no gene match: 12. The CDR3 region is CAWSWFGLAGLNEQFF. CDR3 nucleotides: TGTGCCTGGAGCTGGTTTGGGCTAGCGGGGCTCAATGAGCAGTTCTTC.

CDR3 loop: CASSSHQGVGTEAFF. CDR3 bases: TGTGCCAGCAGTAGCCACCAGGGTGTCGGCACTGAAGCTTTCTTT. The V gene is TRBV27, the J gene TRBJ1-1, with D possibly matching TRBD1 (5 bases). V lost 5 bases, J lost 4 bases, and 17 bases lay in between. This CDR3 spans 15 amino acids. Per germline, CDR1 MNHEY and CDR2 SMNVEV (reference sequence).

At least ten counts were recorded for this clonotype. The rearrangement links TRBV11-3 to TRBJ2-1, with 8 positions matching TRBD2. Germline V lookup: CDR1 SGHNT, CDR2 YENEEA. The V gene end was trimmed by 0 bases and the J gene end by 8 bases; junction bases not matched to a gene: 6. This CDR3 is 15 amino acids long. CDR3 residues: CASSLETSAAYEQFF. The CDR3 DNA reads TGTGCCAGCAGCTTAGAGACTAGCGCGGCCTATGAGCAGTTCTTC.

This clonotype was observed many times. The chain carries TRBV11-2 and TRBJ2-5; TRBD2 is a possible D gene (6 bases). In germline, CDR1 is SGHAT, CDR2 FQNNGV. This CDR3 region has 14 residues. Trimming cost V 0 bases and J 5 bases, with 10 bases left between them. DNA of the CDR3: TGTGCCAGCAGCTTAGAGCGGGAAGGGGAGACCCAGTACTTC. Encoded protein: CASSLEREGETQYF.

This clonotype occurred many times. This chain uses TRBV6-1 with TRBJ2-1, with TRBD2 identical over 13 bases. The CDR3 is made up of 22 amino acids. J was trimmed by 0 bases and V by 9 bases; bases with no gene match: 23. Germline CDR1 reads MNHNS; CDR2 reads SASEGT. CDR3 loop: CASTSKRPGLAGYPSSYNEQFF. CDR3 DNA: TGTGCCAGTACAAGCAAGCGACCGGGACTAGCGGGATACCCAAGCTCCTACAATGAGCAGTTCTTC.

The chain recombines TRBV19 with TRBJ2-2, with a weak D call TRBD1 (7 bases). Trimming left V 2 bases short and J 6 bases short, with 13 bases between. This CDR3 spans 15 amino acids. The germline V gene encodes CDR1 LNHDA and CDR2 SQIVND (reference sequence). In nucleotides, the CDR3 is TGTGCCAGTAGTATATGGCCAGGGGGGTCCGGGGAGCTGTTTTTT. As protein: CASSIWPGGSGELFF.

This clonotype has at least ten counts. The genes are TRBV18 and TRBJ2-3, with D perhaps matching TRBD2 (6 bases). V lost 5 bases to trimming and J lost 2 bases, with 14 bases between them. The CDR3 loop spans 15 amino acids. Per the germline V gene, CDR1 is KGHSH and CDR2 is LQKENI. As DNA, the CDR3 is TGTGCCAGCTCATACGGGGGACTGTACACAGATACGCAGTATTTT. Its translation: CASSYGGLYTDTQYF.

Note on this clonotype: A much larger clone differs by one base, so this may be a read error. The rearrangement uses TRBV18 and TRBJ2-7; D possibly corresponds to TRBD2 (5 bases). The V end was cut by 3 bases, the J end by 0 bases, with 6 bases between. The germline gives CDR1 KGHSH, CDR2 LQKENI. The CDR3 totals 13 residues. The CDR3 reads CASSPEVSYEQYF. CDR3 sequence (DNA): TGTGCCAGCTCACCGGAGGTCTCCTACGAGCAGTACTTC.

This clonotype was seen ten or more times. The CDR3 DNA reads as TGCGCCAGCAGGGACAGGGGGCCGTCAGAGACCCAGTACTTC. The encoded protein is CASRDRGPSETQYF. The V and J genes are TRBV4-1 and TRBJ2-5; 11 nucleotides align to TRBD1. The CDR3 has 14 residues. V lost 6 bases, J lost 4 bases, and 4 bases stayed unmatched. The germline V gene encodes CDR1 MGHRA and CDR2 YSYEKL.

This clonotype was seen ten or more times. J is TRBJ2-7 and V is TRBV2; TRBD2 is a possible D gene (6 bases). This CDR3 comprises 13 residues. CDR1 and CDR2 (germline): SNHLY, FYNNEI. The V and J ends lost 6 bases and 9 bases respectively, with 18 bases between them. As DNA, the CDR3 is TGTGCCAGCAGGGGGGGTGACGCCTCTGGGCAGTACTTC. Residues: CASRGGDASGQYF.

This chain joins TRBV18 and TRBJ2-7; 7 bases are a match to TRBD2. Per the germline V gene, CDR1 is KGHSH and CDR2 is LQKENI. Trimming cost V 3 bases and J 2 bases; bases outside gene matches: 10. This CDR3 has 16 residues. The CDR3 nucleotides are TGTGCCAGCTCACCGGGCTTGGCGGGAGAGGCCTACGAGCAGTACTTC. Its protein product is CASSPGLAGEAYEQYF. Complete variable domain (other parts from reference TRBV18 and TRBJ2-7): NAGVMQNPRHLVRRRGQEARLRCSPMKGHSHVYWYRQLPEEGLKFMVYLQKENIIDESGMPKERFSAEFPKEGPSILRIQQVVRGDSAAYFCASSPGLAGEAYEQYFGPGTRLTVT.

In its sample, this clonotype was seen many times. The V and J genes are TRBV6-1 and TRBJ2-5; 8 nucleotides agree with TRBD2. The V segment lost 6 bases and the J segment 4 bases; nucleotides outside the gene matches: 13. The germline V gene has CDR1 MNHNS and CDR2 SASEGT. This CDR3 has 16 amino acids. Here the CDR3 reads CASSYRRATSGETQYF. In DNA form, the CDR3 reads TGTGCCAGCAGCTACCGCCGGGCCACTAGCGGAGAGACCCAGTACTTC.

This clonotype was seen many times. This chain joins TRBV19 and TRBJ2-3; D uncertain. Trimming shortened V by 9 bases and J by 6 bases, and 10 bases separated the two germline ends. Germline V lookup: CDR1 LNHDA, CDR2 SQIVND (reference sequence). This CDR3 is 11 amino acids long. Written as DNA, the CDR3 is TGTGCCAGCAGCATTGGGGATACGCAGTATTTT. Its translation: CASSIGDTQYF. The variable domain in full, completed from reference TRBV19 and TRBJ2-3, reads DGGITQSPKYLFRKEGQNVTLSCEQNLNHDAMYWYRQDPGQGLRLIYYSQIVNDFQKGDIAEGYSVSREKKESFPLTVTSAQKNPTAFYLCASSIGDTQYFGPGTRLTVL.

This clonotype showed up many times. The chain employs TRBV9 and TRBJ2-7, with a possible D match to TRBD1 (5 bases). Germline lookup yields CDR1 SGDLS and CDR2 YYNGEE. The CDR3 runs to 15 residues. The germline V and J ends were trimmed by 0 bases and 6 bases, with 16 bases remaining between them. CDR3 loop: CASSVANQGPSEQYF. In nucleotides, the CDR3 is TGTGCCAGCAGCGTAGCCAATCAGGGCCCCTCCGAGCAGTACTTC.

This clonotype appeared many times. V usage is TRBV11-2 and J usage is TRBJ2-3; TRBD2 matches at 11 bases. The V gene end was trimmed by 6 bases and the J gene end by 5 bases; junction bases not matched to a gene: 7. The germline gives CDR1 SGHAT, CDR2 FQNNGV. The CDR3 consists of 15 residues. The CDR3 spells CASSLAGGGRDTQYF. The CDR3, as DNA: TGTGCCAGCAGTCTAGCGGGAGGCGGGAGAGATACGCAGTATTTT.